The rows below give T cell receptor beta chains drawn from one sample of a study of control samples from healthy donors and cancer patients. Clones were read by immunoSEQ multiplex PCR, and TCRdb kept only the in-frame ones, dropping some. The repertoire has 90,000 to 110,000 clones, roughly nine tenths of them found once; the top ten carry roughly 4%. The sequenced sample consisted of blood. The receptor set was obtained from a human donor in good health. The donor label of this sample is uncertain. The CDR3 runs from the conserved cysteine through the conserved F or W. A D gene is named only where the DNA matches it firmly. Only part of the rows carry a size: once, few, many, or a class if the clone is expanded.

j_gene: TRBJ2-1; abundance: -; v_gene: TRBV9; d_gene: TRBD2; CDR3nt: TGTGCCAGCACCCCTAGCGGGGGTTCTCAATATGAGCAGTTCTTC; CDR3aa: CASTPSGGSQYEQFF
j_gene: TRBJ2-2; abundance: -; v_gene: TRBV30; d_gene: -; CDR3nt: TGTGCCTGGAGCCCGGTAGGAGCCGGGGAGCTGTTTTTT; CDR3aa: CAWSPVGAGELFF
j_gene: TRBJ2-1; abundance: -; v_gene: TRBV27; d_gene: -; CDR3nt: TGTGCCAGCAGTTTGGGGGGCGGGTTTGCATATGAGCAGTTCTTC; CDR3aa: CASSLGGGFAYEQFF
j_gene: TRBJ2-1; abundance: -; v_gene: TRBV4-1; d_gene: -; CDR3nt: TGCGCCAGCAGCCATCCGGACAGAAGAAATGAGCAGTTCTTC; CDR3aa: CASSHPDRRNEQFF
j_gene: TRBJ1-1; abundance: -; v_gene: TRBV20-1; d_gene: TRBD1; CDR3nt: TGCAGTGCTAGTAATTTCCGGACAGGAGAGGAGACGAACACTGAAGCTTTCTTT; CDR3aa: CSASNFRTGEETNTEAFF
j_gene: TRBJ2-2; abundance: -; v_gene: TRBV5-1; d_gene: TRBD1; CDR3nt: TGCGCCAGCAGCCCAGGACAGGCCGCGAACACCGGGGAGCTGTTTTTT; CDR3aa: CASSPGQAANTGELFF
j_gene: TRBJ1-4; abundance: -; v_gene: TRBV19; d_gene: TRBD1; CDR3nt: TGTGCCAGTAGTCCCGGACAGGGGAACACTAATGAAAAACTGTTTTTT; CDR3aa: CASSPGQGNTNEKLFF
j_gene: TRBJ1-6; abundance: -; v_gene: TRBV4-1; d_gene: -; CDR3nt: TGCGCCAGCAACCAAGAGGGCAGCGGTTCACCCCTCCACTTT; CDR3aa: CASNQEGSGSPLHF
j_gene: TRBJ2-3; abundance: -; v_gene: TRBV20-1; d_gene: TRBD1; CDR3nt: TGCAGTGCTAGTGGGACAGTCAAAAACACAGATACGCAGTATTTT; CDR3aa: CSASGTVKNTDTQYF
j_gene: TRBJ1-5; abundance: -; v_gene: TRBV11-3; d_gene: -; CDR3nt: TGTGCCAGCAGCTTTCTCGAGGTCCACGGGGTCAATCAGCCCCAGCATTTT; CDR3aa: CASSFLEVHGVNQPQHF
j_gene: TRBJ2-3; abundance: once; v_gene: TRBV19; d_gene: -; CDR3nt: TGTGCCAGTAGACAGTTTCCGGACAGATACACAGATACGCAGTATTTT; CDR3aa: CASRQFPDRYTDTQYF
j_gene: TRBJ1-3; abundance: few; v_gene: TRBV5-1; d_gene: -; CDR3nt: TGCGCCAGCAGTGCCATGGACAGCTCCTCTGGAAACACCATATATTTT; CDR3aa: CASSAMDSSSGNTIYF
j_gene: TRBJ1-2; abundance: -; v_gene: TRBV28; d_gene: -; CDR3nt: TGTGCCAGCAGTTTAGGGACGGCTTCTATTTCTAACTATGGCTACACCTTC; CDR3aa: CASSLGTASISNYGYTF
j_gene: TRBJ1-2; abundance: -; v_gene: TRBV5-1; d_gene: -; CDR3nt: TGCGCCAGCAGCCCCGGACAAGGAGAGTATGGCTACACCTTC; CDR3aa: CASSPGQGEYGYTF
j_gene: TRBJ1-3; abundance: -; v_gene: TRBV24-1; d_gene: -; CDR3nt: TGTGCCACCGGAGACAGCTCTGGAAACACCATATATTTT; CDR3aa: CATGDSSGNTIYF
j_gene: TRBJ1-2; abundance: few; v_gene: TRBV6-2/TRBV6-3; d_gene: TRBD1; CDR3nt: TGTGCCAGCAGTGACAGGGACTATGGCTACACCTTC; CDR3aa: CASSDRDYGYTF
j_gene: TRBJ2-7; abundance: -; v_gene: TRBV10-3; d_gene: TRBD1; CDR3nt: TGTGCCATCAGTGAGTCGTCGGCAGGGGGCTACGAGCAGTACTTC; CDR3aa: CAISESSAGGYEQYF
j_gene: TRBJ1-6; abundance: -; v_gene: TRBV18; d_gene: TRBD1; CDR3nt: TGTGCCAGCTCACCTGCAGGGGGCGAGAATTCACCCCTCCACTTT; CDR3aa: CASSPAGGENSPLHF
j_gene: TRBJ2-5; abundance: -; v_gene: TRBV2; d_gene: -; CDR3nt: TGTGCCAGCATGTTAGAGACCCAGTACTTC; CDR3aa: CASMLETQYF
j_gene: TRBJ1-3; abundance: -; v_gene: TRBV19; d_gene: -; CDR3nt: TGTGCCAGTAGCCCTGCACAGGGATCCTCTGGAAACACCATATATTTT; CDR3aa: CASSPAQGSSGNTIYF
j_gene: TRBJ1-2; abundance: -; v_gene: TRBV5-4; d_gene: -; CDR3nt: TGTGCCAGCAGCTTGGTACAGGGTGTGGGTGGCTACACCTTC; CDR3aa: CASSLVQGVGGYTF
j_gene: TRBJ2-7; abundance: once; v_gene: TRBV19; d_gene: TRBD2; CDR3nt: TGTGCCAGTAGTATGTTCGGCCTAGCGGGGGGACCCTACGAGCAGTACTTC; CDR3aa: CASSMFGLAGGPYEQYF
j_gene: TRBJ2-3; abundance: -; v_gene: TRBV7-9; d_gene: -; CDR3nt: TGTGCCAGCAGCTACGGGGGGCATAACACAGATACGCAGTATTTT; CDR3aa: CASSYGGHNTDTQYF
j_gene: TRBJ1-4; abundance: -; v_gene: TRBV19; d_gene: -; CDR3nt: TGTGCCAGTGCCAAACCAGCAACTAATGAAAAACTGTTTTTT; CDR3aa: CASAKPATNEKLFF
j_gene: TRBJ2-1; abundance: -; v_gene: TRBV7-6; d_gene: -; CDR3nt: TGTGCCAGCAGCTTAGCGGGCAAGGTGGCGGAGCAGTTCTTC; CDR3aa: CASSLAGKVAEQFF
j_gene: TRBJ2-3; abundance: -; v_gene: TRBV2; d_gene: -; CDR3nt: TGTGCCAGCAATGGGCGGGGCCTCTCACCGCGGGATACGCAGTATTTT; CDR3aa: CASNGRGLSPRDTQYF
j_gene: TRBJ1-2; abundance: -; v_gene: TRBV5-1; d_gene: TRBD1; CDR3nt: TGCGCCAGCAGCGACGACAGGGGCTATGGCTACACCTTC; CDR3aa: CASSDDRGYGYTF
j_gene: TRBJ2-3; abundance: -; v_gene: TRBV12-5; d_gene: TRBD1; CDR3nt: TGTGCTAGTGACGATCCTCAGGGGGTTCCCCGCACAGATACGCAGTATTTT; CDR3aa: CASDDPQGVPRTDTQYF
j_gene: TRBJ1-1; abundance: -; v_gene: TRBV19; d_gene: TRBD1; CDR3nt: TGTGCCAGTAGTATTGGTGGCAGGGGGGCTGAAGCTTTCTTT; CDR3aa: CASSIGGRGAEAFF
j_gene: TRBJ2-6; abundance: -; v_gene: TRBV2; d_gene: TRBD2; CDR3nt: TGTGCCAGCAGGTGGAGTAGCGGGCGGACCTCTGGGGCCAACGTCCTGACTTTC; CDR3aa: CASRWSSGRTSGANVLTF
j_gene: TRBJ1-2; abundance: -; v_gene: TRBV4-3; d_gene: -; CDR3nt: TGCGCCAGCAGCCAAGATTCGGGACACATCTATGGCTACACCTTC; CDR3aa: CASSQDSGHIYGYTF
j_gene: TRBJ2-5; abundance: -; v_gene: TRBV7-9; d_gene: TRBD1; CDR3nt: TGTGCCAGCAGCCCACGGGGACAGAAGGGAGAGACCCAGTACTTC; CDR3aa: CASSPRGQKGETQYF
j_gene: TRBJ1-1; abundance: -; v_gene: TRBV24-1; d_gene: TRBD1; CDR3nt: TGTGCCACCAGTACACAGGGGGCAGGTGAAGCTTTCTTT; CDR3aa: CATSTQGAGEAFF
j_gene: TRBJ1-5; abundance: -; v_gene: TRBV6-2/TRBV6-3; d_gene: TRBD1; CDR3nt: TGTGCCAGCAGTTACTCGGCGGACAGGGTTAGTCAGCCCCAGCATTTT; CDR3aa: CASSYSADRVSQPQHF
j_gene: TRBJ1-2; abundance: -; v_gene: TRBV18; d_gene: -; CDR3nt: TGTGCCAGCACCCAGACGGACGGCTACACCTTC; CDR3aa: CASTQTDGYTF
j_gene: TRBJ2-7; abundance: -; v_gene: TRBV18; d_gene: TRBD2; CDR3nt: TGTGCCAGCTCACCCGACCGGGGGGTGCAGTACTTC; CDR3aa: CASSPDRGVQYF
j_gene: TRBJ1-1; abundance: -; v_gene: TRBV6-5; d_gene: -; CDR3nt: TGTGCCAGCAGTTACGGACGGTCGAACACTGAAGCTTTCTTT; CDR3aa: CASSYGRSNTEAFF
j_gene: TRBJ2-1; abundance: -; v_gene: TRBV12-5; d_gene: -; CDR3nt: TGTGCTAGTGGTTTTGCCCGAGATGAGCAGTTCTTC; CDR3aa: CASGFARDEQFF
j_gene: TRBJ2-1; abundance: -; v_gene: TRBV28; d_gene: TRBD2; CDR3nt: TGTGCCAGCAGCTACCGCCCTAGCGGGGCCTACAATGAGCAGTTCTTC; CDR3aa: CASSYRPSGAYNEQFF
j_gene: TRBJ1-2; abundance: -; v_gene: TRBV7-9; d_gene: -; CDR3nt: TGTGCCAGCAGCTCCCCTGCCAGCGACTATGGCTACACCTTC; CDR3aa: CASSSPASDYGYTF
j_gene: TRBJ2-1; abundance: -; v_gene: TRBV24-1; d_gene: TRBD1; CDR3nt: TGTGCCACCAGTGATAGAGCCGGGACAGGGTACCATGAGCAGTTCTTC; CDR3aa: CATSDRAGTGYHEQFF
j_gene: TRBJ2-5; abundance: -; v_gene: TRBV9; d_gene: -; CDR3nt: TGTGCCAGCAGCCCAGGACAGCCCGGGGAGACCCAGTACTTC; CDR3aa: CASSPGQPGETQYF
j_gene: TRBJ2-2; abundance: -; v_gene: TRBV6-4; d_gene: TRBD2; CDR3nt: TGTGCCAGCAAGAGCGGGGAACACACCGGGGAGCTGTTTTTT; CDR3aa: CASKSGEHTGELFF
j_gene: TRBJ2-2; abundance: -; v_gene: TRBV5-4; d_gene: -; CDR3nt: TGTGCCAGCAGCCTGGGGCTGGGCACCGGGGAGCTGTTTTTT; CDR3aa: CASSLGLGTGELFF
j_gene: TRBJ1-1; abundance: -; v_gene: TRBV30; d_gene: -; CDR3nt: TGTGCGATGGATCCGGGACTCATAAGAAACACTGAAGCTTTCTTT; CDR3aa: CAMDPGLIRNTEAFF
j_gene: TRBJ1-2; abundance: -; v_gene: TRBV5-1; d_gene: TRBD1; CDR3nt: TGCGCCAGCAGCGCAGTGACAGGGGTAGTTGGCTACACCTTC; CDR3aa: CASSAVTGVVGYTF
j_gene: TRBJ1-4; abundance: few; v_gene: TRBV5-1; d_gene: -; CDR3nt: TGCGCCAGCAGCACAGGACAGTCGCTTGGCGAAAAACTGTTTTTT; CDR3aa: CASSTGQSLGEKLFF
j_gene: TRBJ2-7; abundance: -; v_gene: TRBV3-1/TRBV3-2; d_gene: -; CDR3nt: TGTGCCAGCAGCCAAGGACACGGCGCCTACGAGCAGTACTTC; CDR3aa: CASSQGHGAYEQYF
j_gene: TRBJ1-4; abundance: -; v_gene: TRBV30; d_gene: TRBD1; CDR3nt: TGTGCCTGGAGTAGTACAGGGGAGGATGAAAAACTGTTTTTT; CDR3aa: CAWSSTGEDEKLFF
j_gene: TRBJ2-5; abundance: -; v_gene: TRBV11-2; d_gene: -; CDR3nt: TGTGCCAGCAGCATCTATTCCGAGACCCAGTACTTC; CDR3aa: CASSIYSETQYF
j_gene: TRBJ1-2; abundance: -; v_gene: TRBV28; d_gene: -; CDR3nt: TGTGCCAGCAGTTCCACCTCGGACTTCGGCCTTGGCTACACCTTC; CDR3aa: CASSSTSDFGLGYTF
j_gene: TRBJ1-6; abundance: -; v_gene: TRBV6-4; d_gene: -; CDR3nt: TGTGCCAGCAGCCCGACAGGCAATTCACCCCTCCACTTT; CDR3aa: CASSPTGNSPLHF
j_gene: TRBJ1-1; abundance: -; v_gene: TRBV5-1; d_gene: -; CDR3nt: TGCGCCAGCAGCTACTCTAACTCCGGGACCCCAGGTACTGAAGCTTTCTTT; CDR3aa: CASSYSNSGTPGTEAFF
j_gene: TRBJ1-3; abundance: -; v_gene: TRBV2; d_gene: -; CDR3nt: TGTGCCAGCAGTCCTCCTTCCCAGACAGCCTACTCTGGAAACACCATATATTTT; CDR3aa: CASSPPSQTAYSGNTIYF
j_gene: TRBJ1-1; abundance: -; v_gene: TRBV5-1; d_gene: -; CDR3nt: TGCGCCAGCAGCCCCCCAGGGGATCGCACTGAAGCTTTCTTT; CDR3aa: CASSPPGDRTEAFF
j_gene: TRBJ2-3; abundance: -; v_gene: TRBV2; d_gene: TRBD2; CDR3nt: TGTGCCAGCACTGCGGGGGGCCCTTGGTATTTT; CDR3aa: CASTAGGPWYF
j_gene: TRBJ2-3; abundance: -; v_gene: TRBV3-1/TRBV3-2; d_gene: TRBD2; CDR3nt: TGTGCCAGCAGCCTTGGACTAGCGGGGAGCACAGATACGCAGTATTTT; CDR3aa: CASSLGLAGSTDTQYF